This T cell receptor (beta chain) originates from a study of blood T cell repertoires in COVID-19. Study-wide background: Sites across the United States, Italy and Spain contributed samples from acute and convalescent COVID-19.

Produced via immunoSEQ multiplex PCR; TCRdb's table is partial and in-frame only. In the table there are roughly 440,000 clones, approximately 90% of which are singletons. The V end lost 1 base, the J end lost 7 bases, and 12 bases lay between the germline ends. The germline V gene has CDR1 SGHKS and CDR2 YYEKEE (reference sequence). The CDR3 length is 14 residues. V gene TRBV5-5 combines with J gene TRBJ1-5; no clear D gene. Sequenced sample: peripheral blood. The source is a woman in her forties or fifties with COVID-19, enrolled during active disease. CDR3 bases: TGTGCCAGCAGCTTGCGCCAGGAGGGACAGCCCCAGCATTTT. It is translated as CASSLRQEGQPQHF.